This entry lists 13 T cell receptor beta chains sequenced from one sample in a study of blood T cell repertoires in COVID-19. Assay used: immunoSEQ multiplex PCR; TCRdb lists only in-frame clones, some missing. The sample records 150,000 to 200,000 clones, about 89% being singletons. What was sequenced was peripheral blood. The receptors here all came from a man aged 65-85 years with acute or convalescent COVID-19.

This chain joins TRBV7-8 and TRBJ1-2; 8 bases line up with TRBD1. Germline-derived CDR1 and CDR2 are SGHVS and FQNEAQ. The V gene end was trimmed by 1 base and the J gene end by 2 bases; junction bases not matched to a gene: 9. The CDR3 runs to 17 residues. CDR3 in DNA: TGTGCCAGCAGCTTAGGGACAGGGACCCTCCTAAACTATGGCTACACCTTC. Protein sequence: CASSLGTGTLLNYGYTF.

The chain links TRBV4-1 to TRBJ1-1; 7 nucleotides line up with TRBD1. V was pared by 4 bases and J by 8 bases, with 7 bases of the junction left unmatched. The CDR3 totals 13 residues. Germline CDR1 MGHRA, CDR2 YSYEKL. The CDR3, as DNA: TGCGCCAGCAGCCCGGGGACAGCCTCCGAAGCTTTCTTT. As protein: CASSPGTASEAFF.

The gene calls are TRBV10-3 and TRBJ2-2; perhaps TRBD1 as D (5 bases). This CDR3 has 13 amino acids. Trimming removed 5 bases at V and 5 bases at J, with 9 bases between. Germline CDR1 ENHRY, CDR2 SYGVKD. CDR3 sequence: CAISYTGTGELFF. CDR3 nucleotides: TGTGCCATCAGTTATACAGGAACCGGGGAGCTGTTTTTT.

The rearrangement links TRBV2 to TRBJ1-6; D is ambiguous. V was trimmed by 8 bases and J by 9 bases, leaving 23 bases between them. This CDR3 is built from 16 residues. Germline V gene sequence: CDR1 SNHLY, CDR2 FYNNEI. CDR3 in DNA: TGTGCCAGCCAACTGCATTATGCCGGCCGGGGTTCACCCCTCCACTTT. It codes for CASQLHYAGRGSPLHF. Looking up the rest from reference TRBV2 and TRBJ1-6 gives the full variable domain: EPEVTQTPSHQVTQMGQEVILRCVPISNHLYFYWYRQILGQKVEFLVSFYNNEISEKSEIFDDQFSVERPDGSNFTLKIRSTKLEDSAMYFCASQLHYAGRGSPLHFGNGTRLTVT.

This clone was picked up a small number of times. This rearrangement joins TRBV4-2 to TRBJ2-1, with 9 bases fitting TRBD2. Per germline, CDR1 LGHNA and CDR2 YNFKEQ. The length of the CDR3 is 19 residues. The ends lost 1 base at V and 0 bases at J; junction bases unmatched: 10. The chain's CDR3 is CASSQGGAGGSSSYNEQFF. Here the CDR3 DNA reads TGTGCCAGCAGCCAAGGAGGGGCGGGGGGGTCAAGCTCCTACAATGAGCAGTTCTTC.

The CDR3 loop is CASSAGRSEKLFF. The CDR3 DNA reads as TGTGCCAGCAGCGCGGGGCGGAGTGAAAAACTGTTTTTT. The chain recombines TRBV2 with TRBJ1-4; TRBD1 is a possible D gene (5 bases). This CDR3 is built from 13 residues. Germline CDR1 SNHLY, CDR2 FYNNEI. V was trimmed by 6 bases and J by 7 bases, leaving 12 bases between them. The full variable domain, with the rest looked up from reference TRBV2 and TRBJ1-4, is EPEVTQTPSHQVTQMGQEVILRCVPISNHLYFYWYRQILGQKVEFLVSFYNNEISEKSEIFDDQFSVERPDGSNFTLKIRSTKLEDSAMYFCASSAGRSEKLFFGSGTQLSVL.

The sample holds one count of this clone. This sequence joins TRBV7-8 and TRBJ1-5; 7 bases agree with TRBD1. This CDR3 has 16 amino acids. Germline CDR1 is SGHVS and CDR2 is FQNEAQ. Losses at the gene ends were 7 bases for V and 7 bases for J; bases not matched to a gene: 16. The CDR3 is CASTLSGGGAVQPQHF. CDR3 nucleotides: TGTGCCAGCACCCTTAGCGGAGGGGGCGCGGTCCAGCCCCAGCATTTT.

The V call is TRBV6-6, the J call TRBJ1-5; D remains unclear. The ends were cut back, 2 bases at V and 4 bases at J, with 9 bases in the middle. Germline V CDR1 and CDR2: MNHNY, SVGAGI (reference sequence). The CDR3 consists of 14 residues. The CDR3 bases are TGTGCCAGCAGTTACGGGCTGGATAATCAGCCCCAGCATTTT. Translated, it gives CASSYGLDNQPQHF.

V and J are TRBV5-1 and TRBJ2-3; D remains unclear. There are 11 residues in the CDR3. Trimming removed 2 bases from V and 6 bases from J, with 4 bases in between. Germline values: CDR1 SGHRS, CDR2 YFSETQ. The CDR3 nucleotides are TGCGCCAGCAGCTTCGCGGATACGCAGTATTTT. The encoded protein is CASSFADTQYF.

The V call is TRBV28, the J call TRBJ2-7; 9 nucleotides match TRBD2. With V trimmed by 6 bases and J by 6 bases, 12 bases remained unmatched. The germline V gene has CDR1 MDHEN and CDR2 SYDVKM. This CDR3 comprises 15 residues. CDR3 nucleotide sequence: TGTGCCAGCAGCCCGTCTAGCGGGACAGTGATCGAGCAGTACTTC. Translated, it gives CASSPSSGTVIEQYF.

The chain combines TRBV27 with TRBJ1-2; the D is unclear. Germline assignment: CDR1 MNHEY and CDR2 SMNVEV (reference sequence). Trimming took 2 bases from V and 8 from J, leaving 18 bases between them. The CDR3 is 15 residues long. DNA for the CDR3: TGTGCCAGCAGTTTACGGATACGGGAACGTGGCGGCTACACCTTC. This encodes CASSLRIRERGGYTF.

The rearrangement joins TRBV11-3 to TRBJ2-1, with 9 nucleotides matching TRBD2. The CDR3 contains 16 residues. After removal of 2 bases from V and 8 bases from J, the junction contained 10 bases not matched to a gene. Per germline, CDR1 SGHNT and CDR2 YENEEA. The CDR3 is CASSLRAGGPSDEQFF. The CDR3 nucleotides read TGTGCCAGCAGCTTACGAGCGGGAGGACCGTCTGATGAGCAGTTCTTC.

With regard to this clone: An end of the junction does not agree with germline; a read error may underlie this. This rearrangement joins TRBV11-3 to TRBJ2-1, with 8 bases fitting TRBD1. There are 14 residues in the CDR3. Per the germline V gene, CDR1 is SGHNT and CDR2 is YENEEA. The CDR3 nucleotides are TGTGTCAGCAGCCCACGACAGGGGAAAGATGAGCAGTTCTTC. Translated, it gives CVSSPRQGKDEQFF. Combining the CDR3 with reference TRBV11-3 and TRBJ2-1 gives the whole variable domain EAGVVQSPRYKIIEKKQPVAFWCNPISGHNTLYWYLQNLGQGPELLIRYENEEAVDDSQLPKDRFSAERLKGVDSTLKIQPAELGDSAVYLCVSSPRQGKDEQFFGPGTRLTVL.